The entry that follows covers one T cell receptor (beta chain) sequence. A clone one base away is much larger, so this may be a read error. A modified ARM-PCR protocol with three rounds of nested PCR amplified TCRbeta. TCRdb re-called the multiplex PCR reads through MiXCR, storing one row per CDR3 protein. This table holds fewer than 80,000 distinct CDR3 sequences, about two thirds found once. Germline lookup yields CDR1 SGHRS and CDR2 YFSETQ. The CDR3 has 17 residues. RNA was extracted from bulk tissue without any cell sorting. This record belongs to a study of tumor and adjacent non-tumor tissue in lung cancer.

V is TRBV5-1 and J is TRBJ2-5, with 10 nucleotides matching TRBD2. This receptor was identified in a woman aged 65 to 85 with non-small cell lung cancer. Sequenced sample: lung tumor tissue. As DNA, the CDR3 is TGCGCCAGCAACTTGGCCTTAGCGGGAGGTATTCAAGAGACCCAGTACTTC. As protein: CASNLALAGGIQETQYF. The variable domain in full, completed from reference TRBV5-1 and TRBJ2-5, reads KAGVTQTPRYLIKTRGQQVTLSCSPISGHRSVSWYQQTPGQGLQFLFEYFSETQRNKGNFPGRFSGRQFSNSRSEMNVSTLELGDSALYLCASNLALAGGIQETQYFGPGTRLLVL.